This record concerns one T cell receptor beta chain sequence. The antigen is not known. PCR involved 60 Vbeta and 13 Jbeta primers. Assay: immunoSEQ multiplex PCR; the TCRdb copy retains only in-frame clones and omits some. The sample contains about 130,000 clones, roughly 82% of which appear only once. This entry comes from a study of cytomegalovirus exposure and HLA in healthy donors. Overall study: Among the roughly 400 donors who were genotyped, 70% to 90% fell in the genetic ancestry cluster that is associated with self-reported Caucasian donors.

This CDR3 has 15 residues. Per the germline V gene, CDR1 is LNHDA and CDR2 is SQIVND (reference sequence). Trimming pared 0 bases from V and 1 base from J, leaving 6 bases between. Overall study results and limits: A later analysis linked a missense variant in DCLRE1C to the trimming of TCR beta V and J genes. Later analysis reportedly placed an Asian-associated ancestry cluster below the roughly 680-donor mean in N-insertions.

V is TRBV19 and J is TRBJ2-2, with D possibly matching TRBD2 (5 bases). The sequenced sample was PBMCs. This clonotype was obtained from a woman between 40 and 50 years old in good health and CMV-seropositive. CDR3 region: CASSIESGNTGELFF. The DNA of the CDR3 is TGTGCCAGTAGTATAGAGAGCGGGAACACCGGGGAGCTGTTTTTT.